Sequencing of this T cell receptor (beta chain) was carried out in a study of blood T cell repertoires in COVID-19. This CDR3 contains 14 residues. In germline, CDR1 is SGHRS, CDR2 YFSETQ. V gave up 0 bases and J gave up 2 bases; unmatched junction bases: 2. Clones were sequenced by immunoSEQ multiplex PCR, and TCRdb holds only the in-frame ones, with some missing. The table shows a few hundred thousand clones, with approximately 91% occurring only once. The TCR was taken from a woman between 55 and 75 years old who had recovered from COVID-19. Sample: PBMCs or T cells enriched from blood (not recorded which). V usage is TRBV5-1 and J usage is TRBJ2-7, with 7 bases matching TRBD1. As DNA, the CDR3 is TGCGCCAGCAGCTTGGGGGACAGCACCTACGAGCAGTACTTC. This encodes CASSLGDSTYEQYF.